Following are 24 T cell receptor beta chains from one sample sequenced in a study of blood T cell repertoires in COVID-19. The data were produced by immunoSEQ multiplex PCR, yet TCRdb's version contains in-frame clones alone and is incomplete. The sample lists roughly 240,000 clones; more than 75% were seen once. Sequencing used peripheral blood. The receptors stem from a woman in her 30s who had recovered from COVID-19.

The V and J genes are TRBV2 and TRBJ2-5, with TRBD1 matching 10 bases. The CDR3 sequence is 14 residues long. V lost 6 bases, J lost 5 bases, and 6 bases stayed unmatched. Germline lookup yields CDR1 SNHLY and CDR2 FYNNEI. CDR3 DNA sequence: TGTGCCAGCAGAAAGACAGGGGGCCGGGAGACCCAGTACTTC. This gives the protein CASRKTGGRETQYF.

This chain connects TRBV2 to TRBJ2-7; D perhaps matches TRBD1 (6 bases). The CDR3 is 15 amino acids. V was trimmed by 4 bases and J by 2 bases, leaving 15 bases between them. In germline, CDR1 is SNHLY, CDR2 FYNNEI. Written as DNA, the CDR3 is TGTGCCAGCAGTGGGGGGCCCCCTCCTACCTACGAGCAGTACTTC. This sequence encodes CASSGGPPPTYEQYF.

CDR3 DNA: TGTGCCATCAGTGACTCTGGGGCGGGGTACTACGAGCAGTACTTC. Translated: CAISDSGAGYYEQYF. This chain connects TRBV10-3 to TRBJ2-7; possibly TRBD2 for D (6 bases). Trimming pared 3 bases from V and 3 bases from J, leaving 15 bases between. Germline values: CDR1 ENHRY, CDR2 SYGVKD. The CDR3 contains 15 residues.

A remark on this clone: At one boundary the junction diverges from the germline segment, which might be a read error. V gene TRBV9 combines with J gene TRBJ1-2; unclear D gene. The CDR3 is 10 amino acids. CDR1 is SGDLS, CDR2 YYNGEE, per germline. The CDR3: CASSTWAFPF. For the CDR3, the DNA is TGTGCCAGCAGCACCTGGGCCTTCCCCTTC.

This CDR3 is CASSDLGGTDTQYF. The CDR3 coding sequence is TGTGCCAGCAGTGACCTGGGGGGGACAGATACGCAGTATTTT. V is TRBV2 and J is TRBJ2-3; 7 positions agree with TRBD2. V trimming: 3 bases; J trimming: 3 bases; junction bases outside the gene matches: 3. Germline V CDR1 and CDR2: SNHLY, FYNNEI. The CDR3 runs to 14 residues.

On this clone itself: The sample carries other DNA sequences with the same CDR3. V gene TRBV6-1 combines with J gene TRBJ1-5, with 7 bases identical to TRBD1. V gave up 3 bases and J gave up 7 bases; unmatched junction bases: 3. CDR3 size: 13 residues. Per the germline V gene, CDR1 is MNHNS and CDR2 is SASEGT. The CDR3 is CASSERQGQPQHF. CDR3 coding DNA: TGTGCCAGCAGTGAGAGACAGGGCCAGCCCCAGCATTTT.

This chain links TRBV7-9 with TRBJ2-7, with D tentatively TRBD2 (7 bases). V dropped 1 base and J dropped 4 bases, with 14 bases sitting between them. Germline CDR1 SEHNR, CDR2 FQNEAQ (reference sequence). The CDR3 runs 15 residues. CDR3: CASSLGAGEGYEQYF. The CDR3 bases are TGTGCCAGCAGCTTAGGGGCAGGGGAGGGGTACGAGCAGTACTTC.

CDR3 nucleotides: TGTGCCTGGCGGGGGCCAACCGGGGAGCTGTTTTTT. Protein product: CAWRGPTGELFF. The chain couples TRBV2 to TRBJ2-2; perhaps TRBD2 as D (7 bases). The CDR3 has 12 residues. Trimming took 11 bases from V and 5 from J, leaving 12 bases between them. Germline V lookup: CDR1 SNHLY, CDR2 FYNNEI.

The V and J genes are TRBV27 and TRBJ1-2; D is perhaps TRBD1 (5 bases). Trimming took off 0 bases at V and 5 bases at J, with 10 bases between the two ends. The CDR3 consists of 14 residues. CDR1 is MNHEY and CDR2 is SMNVEV in the germline V gene (reference sequence). CDR3 sequence: CASSLSRGGYGYTF. CDR3 DNA: TGTGCCAGCAGTTTATCGAGGGGAGGGTATGGCTACACCTTC.

The rearrangement joins TRBV18 to TRBJ2-1; TRBD1 might be the D (6 bases). Germline V gene data show CDR1 as KGHSH and CDR2 as LQKENI. With 3 bases removed from V and 0 bases from J, the gap between germline ends came to 9 bases. This CDR3 is built from 15 residues. The chain's CDR3 is CASSPLGGSYNEQFF. In nucleotides, the CDR3 is TGTGCCAGCTCACCCCTAGGGGGCTCCTACAATGAGCAGTTCTTC.

The chain is built from TRBV7-2 and TRBJ2-7; 15 nucleotides align to TRBD2. The germline V gene encodes CDR1 SGHTA and CDR2 FQGNSA. J lost 5 bases, V lost 4 bases, and 6 bases had no gene match. The CDR3 is 16 amino acids. Here the CDR3 reads CASSYGTSGGSHEQYF. The CDR3 DNA is TGTGCCAGCAGCTATGGGACTAGCGGGGGGTCCCACGAGCAGTACTTC.

This clone showed up just a few times. The rearrangement joins TRBV6-2 or TRBV6-3 to TRBJ2-1, with D hard to call. The ends were cut back, 6 bases at V and 7 bases at J, with 10 bases in the middle. This CDR3 has 12 residues. Germline lookup yields CDR1 MNHEY and CDR2 SVGEGT. CDR3 loop: CASSHPQNEQFF. CDR3 DNA: TGTGCCAGCAGCCATCCCCAGAATGAGCAGTTCTTC.

The genes are TRBV14 and TRBJ2-3; TRBD2 matches 8 bases. Germline V gene data show CDR1 as SGHDN and CDR2 as FVKESK. V was clipped by 6 bases and J by 1 base; unmatched bases: 9. The CDR3 sequence is 16 residues long. CDR3 sequence: CASSLLAGRGTDTQYF. Here the CDR3 DNA reads TGTGCCAGCAGTCTCCTAGCGGGTCGGGGCACAGATACGCAGTATTTT.

V usage is TRBV2 and J usage is TRBJ2-7, with D maybe TRBD2 (6 bases). The CDR3 covers 12 residues. V was shortened by 10 bases and J by 4 bases, with 14 bases between the two germline ends. In germline, CDR1 is SNHLY, CDR2 FYNNEI. The CDR3, as DNA: TGTGCCATCGAGGACGGGAGATACGAGCAGTACTTC. This gives the protein CAIEDGRYEQYF.

This chain joins TRBV27 and TRBJ1-4, with D maybe TRBD1 (6 bases). The CDR3 runs to 15 residues. From germline, CDR1 is MNHEY and CDR2 SMNVEV (reference sequence). Deletions cut 6 bases from V and 2 bases from J, with 13 bases between. The DNA for the CDR3 is TGTGCCAGCAGCACGCTTGGACAGACTAATGAAAAACTGTTTTTT. The encoded protein is CASSTLGQTNEKLFF.

The chain is built from TRBV6-5 and TRBJ2-3; no definite D call. Trimming removed 0 bases at V and 2 bases at J, with 12 bases between. The CDR3 has 16 amino acids. Germline V gene sequence: CDR1 MNHEY, CDR2 SVGAGI. The CDR3 spells CASSYSEADLTDTQYF. CDR3 DNA sequence: TGTGCCAGCAGTTACTCCGAGGCCGACCTCACAGATACGCAGTATTTT.

This chain links TRBV12-2 with TRBJ2-5; TRBD2, the table's D call, was not compared with the DNA. TRBV12-2 is given as a pseudogene. The CDR3 contains 15 residues. The CDR3 is CASRARGAKQETQYF. CDR3 nucleotides: TGTGCAAGTCGGGCACGGGGGGCGAAACAAGAGACCCAGTACTTC.

This chain joins TRBV5-4 and TRBJ2-5, with 9 positions matching TRBD2. CDR1 and CDR2 from the germline V gene are SGHNT and YYREEE (reference sequence). With 1 base clipped from V and 2 bases from J, the junction kept 9 bases outside the gene matches. The CDR3 loop spans 17 amino acids. This chain's CDR3 is CASSLYGSGGSQETQYF. Written as DNA, the CDR3 is TGTGCCAGCAGCTTGTATGGGAGCGGGGGGTCTCAAGAGACCCAGTACTTC. Full variable domain (missing parts from reference TRBV5-4 and TRBJ2-5): ETGVTQSPTHLIKTRGQQVTLRCSSQSGHNTVSWYQQALGQGPQFIFQYYREEENGRGNFPPRFSGLQFPNYSSELNVNALELDDSALYLCASSLYGSGGSQETQYFGPGTRLLVL.

V is TRBV7-3 and J is TRBJ2-3; 8 nucleotides line up with TRBD2. The CDR3 consists of 15 residues. Germline lookup yields CDR1 SGHTA and CDR2 FQGTGA. J was trimmed by 1 base and V by 4 bases; bases with no gene match: 4. CDR3 region: CASSYGTSRTDTQYF. CDR3 coding DNA: TGTGCCAGCAGCTACGGGACTAGTCGCACAGATACGCAGTATTTT.

The rearrangement links TRBV9 to TRBJ2-1; no reliable D call. From germline, CDR1 is SGDLS and CDR2 YYNGEE. V lost 0 bases to trimming and J lost 0 bases, with 7 bases between them. The CDR3 is 15 amino acids. DNA for the CDR3: TGTGCCAGCAGCGTAGCTCTCAGCTCCTACAATGAGCAGTTCTTC. Translating gives CASSVALSSYNEQFF. Complete variable domain (other parts from reference TRBV9 and TRBJ2-1): DSGVTQTPKHLITATGQRVTLRCSPRSGDLSVYWYQQSLDQGLQFLIQYYNGEERAKGNILERFSAQQFPDLHSELNLSSLELGDSALYFCASSVALSSYNEQFFGPGTRLTVL.

The J gene is TRBJ2-2, the V gene TRBV19; TRBD1 agrees at 7 bases. Trimming took 6 bases from V and 0 from J; bases not matched to a gene: 1. Germline V gene data show CDR1 as LNHDA and CDR2 as SQIVND (reference sequence). This CDR3 contains 14 residues. As DNA, the CDR3 is TGTGCCAGTAGCGGACAGGCGAACACCGGGGAGCTGTTTTTT. Amino acid sequence: CASSGQANTGELFF. Combining the CDR3 with reference TRBV19 and TRBJ2-2 gives the whole variable domain DGGITQSPKYLFRKEGQNVTLSCEQNLNHDAMYWYRQDPGQGLRLIYYSQIVNDFQKGDIAEGYSVSREKKESFPLTVTSAQKNPTAFYLCASSGQANTGELFFGEGSRLTVL.

The rearrangement joins TRBV9 to TRBJ2-7; 8 bases are shared with TRBD1. With V trimmed by 0 bases and J by 3 bases, 2 bases remained unmatched. CDR1 is SGDLS, CDR2 YYNGEE, per germline. The CDR3 is 14 residues long. The CDR3 spells CASSVGQGNYEQYF. The CDR3 nucleotides are TGTGCCAGCAGCGTAGGACAGGGGAACTACGAGCAGTACTTC.

The rearrangement uses TRBV7-3 and TRBJ1-1; 7 positions agree with TRBD1. The CDR3 loop spans 13 amino acids. J was trimmed by 5 bases and V by 5 bases; bases with no gene match: 5. The germline gives CDR1 SGHTA, CDR2 FQGTGA. CDR3 residues: CASSPGGRTEAFF. The DNA for the CDR3 is TGTGCCAGCAGCCCAGGGGGTAGGACTGAAGCTTTCTTT.

The chain couples TRBV13 to TRBJ2-2; the D gene is possibly TRBD1 (5 bases). CDR3 length: 13 residues. Trimming pared 5 bases from V and 5 bases from J, leaving 9 bases between. The V gene's germline CDR1 is PRHDT and CDR2 FYEKMQ (reference sequence). The CDR3 sequence: CASSPQETGELFF. The CDR3 region has the DNA TGTGCCAGCAGCCCACAGGAAACCGGGGAGCTGTTTTTT.